The T cell receptor (beta chain) under discussion was sequenced for a study of OX40 agonist ivuxolimab in advanced cancers. Turning to the study itself: In this trial design, patients received ivuxolimab intravenously at 0.01 to 10 mg/kg every 2 weeks.

Sequencing used immunoSEQ multiplex PCR; TCRdb keeps in-frame clones, though not all of them. The sample records tens of thousands of clones, over 85% being singletons. This TCR came from an adult with an advanced solid tumor such as melanoma, head and neck, liver or kidney cancer. Sequenced here: CD4+ or CD8+ T cells sorted from blood, sampled in a trial of the OX40 agonist ivuxolimab.

In nucleotides, the CDR3 is TGTGCCAGCAGCTTATCTAATCAGTACCCCTACAATGAGCAGTTCTTC. Protein: CASSLSNQYPYNEQFF. V is TRBV13 and J is TRBJ2-1; D is undetermined. Trimming left V 2 bases short and J 2 bases short, with 13 bases between. The CDR3 has 16 amino acids. Germline CDR1 reads PRHDT; CDR2 reads FYEKMQ (reference sequence).